What follows are 14 T cell receptor beta chains derived from one specimen sequenced in a study of vaccination and CD4 T cells after COVID-19. Cultured CD4+ T-cell DNA underwent Oncomine TCR Beta short-read sequencing. One entry per CDR3 protein results from TCRdb running MiXCR on the PCR reads. Of fewer than 10,000 distinct CDR3 sequences listed, around two fifths were seen once; the top ten hold around 18%. Regarding treatment: approximately 9-day PBMC culture with coronavirus spike peptide pools or control peptides (ViraFEST assay). CD4+ T lymphocytes from the unexposed donor were collected before the COVID-19 pandemic (2011-2018). No antigen is known for these receptors. Sequenced: CD4+ T cells from blood, cultured in vitro. The receptors derive from a human donor in good health.

This chain uses TRBV6-1 with TRBJ2-7; 7 bases line up with TRBD1. The CDR3 loop spans 14 amino acids. V was clipped by 5 bases and J by 0 bases; unmatched bases: 4. CDR1 is MNHNS, CDR2 SASEGT, per germline. The CDR3 reads CASSLAGGSYEQYF. Written as DNA, the CDR3 is TGTGCCAGCAGTCTCGCAGGGGGCTCCTACGAGCAGTACTTC.

This chain uses TRBV2 with TRBJ1-2; a weak D match, TRBD1 (6 bases). Looked up from germline, CDR1 is SNHLY and CDR2 is FYNNEI. Deletions cut 7 bases from V and 4 bases from J, with 25 bases between. The CDR3 contains 17 residues. The CDR3 DNA reads as TGTGCCAGCACCAAAGAGGGGGGTCTAAGTTATAGCTATGGCTACACCTTC. Encoded protein: CASTKEGGLSYSYGYTF. Filled out from reference TRBV2 and TRBJ1-2, the complete variable domain reads EPEVTQTPSHQVTQMGQEVILRCVPISNHLYFYWYRQILGQKVEFLVSFYNNEISEKSEIFDDQFSVERPDGSNFTLKIRSTKLEDSAMYFCASTKEGGLSYSYGYTFGSGTRLTVV.

The CDR3, as DNA: TGTGCCAGCAGCGAAGGGCGGGTTGGGGGCGCTGAAGCTTTCTTT. Encoded protein: CASSEGRVGGAEAFF. The genes are TRBV7-2 and TRBJ1-1; D perhaps matches TRBD1 (6 bases). Germline V lookup: CDR1 SGHTA, CDR2 FQGNSA. With 5 bases removed from V and 6 bases from J, the gap between germline ends came to 19 bases. The CDR3 totals 15 residues.

This chain links TRBV11-2 with TRBJ2-7, with D perhaps matching TRBD2 (6 bases). Trimming left V 5 bases short and J 2 bases short, with 16 bases between. Germline lookup yields CDR1 SGHAT and CDR2 FQNNGV. This CDR3 contains 15 residues. The CDR3 DNA sequence: TGTGCCAGCAGCCGAAACCGGGACTCACCCTACGAGCAGTACTTC. Its protein product is CASSRNRDSPYEQYF. Using reference TRBV11-2 and TRBJ2-7 for the parts outside the CDR3, the full variable domain is EAGVAQSPRYKIIEKRQSVAFWCNPISGHATLYWYQQILGQGPKLLIQFQNNGVVDDSQLPKDRFSAERLKGVDSTLKIQPAKLEDSAVYLCASSRNRDSPYEQYFGPGTRLTVT.

The chain uses TRBV19 and TRBJ1-6; TRBD1 might be the D (5 bases). V lost 6 bases and J lost 6, with 18 bases in between. This CDR3 has 16 amino acids. The germline gives CDR1 LNHDA, CDR2 SQIVND (reference sequence). CDR3 sequence reads: CASRLGSGTANSPLHF. The CDR3 DNA reads TGTGCCAGTAGACTTGGATCCGGGACGGCTAATTCACCCCTCCACTTT.

The gene calls are TRBV7-9 and TRBJ1-6; TRBD1 might be the D (6 bases). The CDR3 runs 15 residues. Germline lookup yields CDR1 SEHNR and CDR2 FQNEAQ (reference sequence). The germline V and J ends were trimmed by 6 bases and 6 bases, with 15 bases remaining between them. CDR3 bases: TGTGCCAGCAGGGACCTGGGGGCTATTAATTCACCCCTCCACTTT. Residues: CASRDLGAINSPLHF.

The gene calls are TRBV6-1 and TRBJ1-3, with a tentative D call TRBD1 (5 bases). Germline-derived CDR1 and CDR2 are MNHNS and SASEGT. This CDR3 comprises 17 residues. V gave up 5 bases and J gave up 1 base, with 18 bases separating them. In DNA, the CDR3 is TGTGCCAGCAGTCCCATAGTGGGGCGGACATCTGGAAACACCATATATTTT. This encodes CASSPIVGRTSGNTIYF.

This chain uses TRBV6-2 or TRBV6-3 with TRBJ1-5, with 7 bases lining up with TRBD1. This CDR3 comprises 15 residues. Germline V gene lookup returns CDR1 MNHEY and CDR2 SVGEGT. Trimming cost V 5 bases and J 8 bases; bases outside gene matches: 12. CDR3 amino acids: CASSPLQGLGEPQHF. The CDR3 nucleotides read TGTGCCAGCAGTCCCTTACAGGGGCTCGGCGAGCCCCAGCATTTT.

The table lists this clonotype with a few counts. The chain combines TRBV5-1 with TRBJ1-2; 7 bases are shared with TRBD1. The CDR3 extends over 14 amino acids. Losses at the gene ends were 0 bases for V and 5 bases for J; bases not matched to a gene: 4. Per the germline V gene, CDR1 is SGHRS and CDR2 is YFSETQ. The CDR3 bases are TGCGCCAGCAGCTTGGACAGGGGTGGGTATGGCTACACCTTC. Protein: CASSLDRGGYGYTF.

This clonotype has only a few counts. V is TRBV6-5 and J is TRBJ1-1, with 8 bases fitting TRBD1. V was clipped by 1 base and J by 9 bases; unmatched bases: 4. The CDR3 extends over 13 amino acids. Germline-derived CDR1 and CDR2 are MNHEY and SVGAGI. CDR3 residues: CASSYFQGAQAFF. CDR3 coding DNA: TGTGCCAGCAGTTACTTTCAGGGGGCTCAAGCTTTCTTT.

V and J are TRBV20-1 and TRBJ2-1, with TRBD2 as a possible D gene (5 bases). Germline values: CDR1 DFQATT, CDR2 SNEGSKA (reference sequence). CDR3 length equals 14 residues. Trimming removed 2 bases at V and 4 bases at J, with 12 bases between. The chain's CDR3 is CSARPRTSYNEQFF. In DNA, the CDR3 is TGCAGTGCTAGACCTCGGACTTCGTACAATGAGCAGTTCTTC.

The chain carries TRBV6-1 and TRBJ1-1, with TRBD1 as a possible D gene (5 bases). In germline, CDR1 is MNHNS, CDR2 SASEGT. Trimming removed 6 bases at V and 5 bases at J, with 22 bases between. The CDR3 covers 16 residues. The CDR3 region is CASRVRPGRGGTEAFF. CDR3 coding DNA: TGTGCCAGCAGGGTGCGGCCGGGACGGGGAGGGACTGAAGCTTTCTTT.

V usage is TRBV4-3 and J usage is TRBJ2-1, with TRBD2 identical over 8 bases. Trimming cost V 1 base and J 5 bases; bases outside gene matches: 16. There are 19 residues in the CDR3. Germline values: CDR1 LGHNA, CDR2 YSLEER. In DNA form, the CDR3 reads TGCGCCAGCAGCCAAGTACGCAACGGGGGGGCCATAAGGGACAATGAGCAGTTCTTC. Its translation is CASSQVRNGGAIRDNEQFF.

This clonotype turned up a few times. This chain uses TRBV7-2 with TRBJ1-1; TRBD1 matches at 7 bases. Germline loops: CDR1 SGHTA, CDR2 FQGNSA. The CDR3 sequence is 15 residues long. V shed 5 bases and J 2 bases; nucleotides not matched to a gene: 8. The chain's CDR3 is CASSPDRAGNTEAFF. CDR3 in DNA: TGTGCCAGCAGCCCCGACAGGGCTGGAAACACTGAAGCTTTCTTT.